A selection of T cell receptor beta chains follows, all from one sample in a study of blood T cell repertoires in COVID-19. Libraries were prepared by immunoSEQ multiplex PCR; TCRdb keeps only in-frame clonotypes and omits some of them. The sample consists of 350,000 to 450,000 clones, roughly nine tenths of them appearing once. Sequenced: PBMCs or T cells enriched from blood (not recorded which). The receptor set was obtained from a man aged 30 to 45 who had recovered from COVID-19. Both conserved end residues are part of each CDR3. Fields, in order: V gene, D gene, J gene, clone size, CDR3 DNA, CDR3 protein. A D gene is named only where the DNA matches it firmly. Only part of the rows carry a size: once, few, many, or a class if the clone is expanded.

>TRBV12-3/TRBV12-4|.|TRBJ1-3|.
TGTGCCAGCAGTTCAGGGACTGGAAACACCATATATTTT
CASSSGTGNTIYF
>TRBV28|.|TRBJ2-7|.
TGTGCCAGCAGTTTATATATCGCGGATACCTACGAGCAGTACTTC
CASSLYIADTYEQYF
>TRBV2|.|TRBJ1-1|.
TGTGCCTCAAAGAGGGACACTGAAGCTTTCTTT
CASKRDTEAFF
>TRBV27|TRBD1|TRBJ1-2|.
TGTGCCAGCAGTTTACAATTCGGGACAGCTAACTATGGCTACACCTTC
CASSLQFGTANYGYTF
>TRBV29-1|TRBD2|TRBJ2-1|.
TGCAGCGAGGGACTAGCGGGGAATGAGCAGTTCTTC
CSEGLAGNEQFF
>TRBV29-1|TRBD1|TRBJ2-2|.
TGCAGCGTTGAAAGACAGGGTGGTACCGGGGAGCTGTTTTTT
CSVERQGGTGELFF
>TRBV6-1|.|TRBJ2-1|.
TGTGCCACTTTACCCGACAGCTCCTACAATGAGCAGTTCTTC
CATLPDSSYNEQFF
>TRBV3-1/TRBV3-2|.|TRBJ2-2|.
TGTGCCAGCAGCCAAGAGGGGCGGGGGCTTAACACCGGGGAGCTGTTTTTT
CASSQEGRGLNTGELFF
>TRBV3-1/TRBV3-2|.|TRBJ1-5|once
TGTGCCAGCAGCCAAGATAGAGCTCAGCCCCAGCATTTT
CASSQDRAQPQHF
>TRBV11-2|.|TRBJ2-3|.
TGTGCCAGTGCTAGAGAGGTTACGCAGTATTTT
CASAREVTQYF
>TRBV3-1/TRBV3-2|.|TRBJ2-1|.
TGTGCCAGCAGCCCGGGAAGGAGTGAGCAGTTCTTC
CASSPGRSEQFF